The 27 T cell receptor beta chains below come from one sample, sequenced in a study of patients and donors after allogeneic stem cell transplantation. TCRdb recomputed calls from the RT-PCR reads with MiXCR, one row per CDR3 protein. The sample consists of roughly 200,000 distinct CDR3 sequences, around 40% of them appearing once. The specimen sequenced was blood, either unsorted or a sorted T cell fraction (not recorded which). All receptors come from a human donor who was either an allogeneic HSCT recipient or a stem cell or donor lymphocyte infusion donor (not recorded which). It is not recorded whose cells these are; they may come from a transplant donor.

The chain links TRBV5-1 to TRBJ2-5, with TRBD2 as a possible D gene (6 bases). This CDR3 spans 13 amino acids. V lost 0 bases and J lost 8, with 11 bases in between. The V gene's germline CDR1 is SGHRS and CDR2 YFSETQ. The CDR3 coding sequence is TGCGCCAGCAGCTTGGAAGGAGGGACCACCCAGTACTTC. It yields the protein CASSLEGGTTQYF.

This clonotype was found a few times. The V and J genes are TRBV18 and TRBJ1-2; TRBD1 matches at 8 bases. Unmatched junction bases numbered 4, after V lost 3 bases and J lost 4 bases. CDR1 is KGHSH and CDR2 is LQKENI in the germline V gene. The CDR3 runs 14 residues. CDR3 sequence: CASSPDRVGYGYTF. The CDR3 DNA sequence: TGTGCCAGCTCACCGGACAGGGTGGGCTATGGCTACACCTTC. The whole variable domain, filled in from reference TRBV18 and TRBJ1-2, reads NAGVMQNPRHLVRRRGQEARLRCSPMKGHSHVYWYRQLPEEGLKFMVYLQKENIIDESGMPKERFSAEFPKEGPSILRIQQVVRGDSAAYFCASSPDRVGYGYTFGSGTRLTVV.

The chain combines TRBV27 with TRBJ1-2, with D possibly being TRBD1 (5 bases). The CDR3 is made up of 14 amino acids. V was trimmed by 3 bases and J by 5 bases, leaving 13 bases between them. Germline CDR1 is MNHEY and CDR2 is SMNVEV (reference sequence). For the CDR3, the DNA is TGTGCCAGCAGTTTCAAGGGGTTCGGGTATGGCTACACCTTC. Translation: CASSFKGFGYGYTF.

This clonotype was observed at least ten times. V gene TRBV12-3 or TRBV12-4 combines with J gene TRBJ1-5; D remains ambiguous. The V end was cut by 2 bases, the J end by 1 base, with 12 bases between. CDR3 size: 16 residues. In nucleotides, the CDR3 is TGTGCCAGCAGTTTACGGGGTAGTCCAAGCAATCAGCCCCAGCATTTT. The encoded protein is CASSLRGSPSNQPQHF.

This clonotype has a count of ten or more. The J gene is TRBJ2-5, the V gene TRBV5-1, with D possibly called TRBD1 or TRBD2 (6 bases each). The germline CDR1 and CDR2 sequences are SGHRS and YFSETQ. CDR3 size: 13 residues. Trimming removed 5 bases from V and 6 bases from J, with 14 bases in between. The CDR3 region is CASRYQGRKTQYF. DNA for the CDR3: TGCGCCAGCAGATATCAGGGGAGGAAGACCCAGTACTTC.

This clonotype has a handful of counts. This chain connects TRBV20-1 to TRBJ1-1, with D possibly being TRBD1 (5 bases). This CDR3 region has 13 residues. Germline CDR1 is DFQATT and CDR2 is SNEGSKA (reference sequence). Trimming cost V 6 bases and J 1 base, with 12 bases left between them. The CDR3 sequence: CSAVGDRNTEAFF. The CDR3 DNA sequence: TGCAGTGCAGTAGGGGACCGGAACACTGAAGCTTTCTTT.

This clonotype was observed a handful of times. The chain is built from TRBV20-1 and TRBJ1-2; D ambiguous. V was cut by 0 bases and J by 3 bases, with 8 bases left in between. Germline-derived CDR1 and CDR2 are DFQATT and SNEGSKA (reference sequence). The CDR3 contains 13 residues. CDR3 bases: TGCAGTGCTAGAGACAGGCTTCACTATGGCTACACCTTC. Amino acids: CSARDRLHYGYTF.

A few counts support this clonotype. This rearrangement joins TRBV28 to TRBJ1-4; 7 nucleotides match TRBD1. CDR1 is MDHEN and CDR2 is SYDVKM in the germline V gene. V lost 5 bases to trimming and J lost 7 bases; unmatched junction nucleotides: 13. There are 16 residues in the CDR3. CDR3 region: CASSLARQGKSEKLFF. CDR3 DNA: TGTGCCAGCAGTCTGGCTCGACAGGGTAAAAGTGAAAAACTGTTTTTT.

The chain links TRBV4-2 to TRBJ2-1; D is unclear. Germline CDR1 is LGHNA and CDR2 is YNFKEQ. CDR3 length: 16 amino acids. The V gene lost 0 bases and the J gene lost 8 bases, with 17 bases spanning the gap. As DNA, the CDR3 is TGTGCCAGCAGCCAAGAGGGCCCCCGTTTTGGCGATGAGCAGTTCTTC. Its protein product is CASSQEGPRFGDEQFF.

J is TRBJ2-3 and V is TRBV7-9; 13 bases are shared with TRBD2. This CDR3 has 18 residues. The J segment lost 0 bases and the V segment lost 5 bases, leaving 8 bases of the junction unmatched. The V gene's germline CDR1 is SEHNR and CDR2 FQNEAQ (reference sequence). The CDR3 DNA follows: TGTGCCAGCAGCCCACGACTAGCGGGGGGTCTTAGCACAGATACGCAGTATTTT. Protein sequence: CASSPRLAGGLSTDTQYF.

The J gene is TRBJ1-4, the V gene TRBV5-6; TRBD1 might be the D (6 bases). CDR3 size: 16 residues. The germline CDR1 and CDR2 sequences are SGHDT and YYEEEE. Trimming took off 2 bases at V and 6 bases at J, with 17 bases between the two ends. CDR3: CASSLLSTGADEKLFF. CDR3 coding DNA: TGTGCCAGCAGCTTATTGTCGACAGGCGCGGATGAAAAACTGTTTTTT.

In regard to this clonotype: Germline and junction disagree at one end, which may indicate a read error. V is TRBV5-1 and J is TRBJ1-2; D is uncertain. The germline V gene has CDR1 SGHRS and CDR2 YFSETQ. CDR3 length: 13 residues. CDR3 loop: CASTLGMEYGYTF. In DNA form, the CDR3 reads TGCGCCAGCACCTTGGGGATGGAGTATGGCTACACCTTC.

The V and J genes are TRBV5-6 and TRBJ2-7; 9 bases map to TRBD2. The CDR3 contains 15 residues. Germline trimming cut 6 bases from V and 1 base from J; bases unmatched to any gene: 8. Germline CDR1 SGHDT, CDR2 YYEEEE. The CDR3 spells CASKRLAGRSYEQYF. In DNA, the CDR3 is TGTGCCAGCAAAAGGCTAGCGGGGCGATCCTACGAGCAGTACTTC.

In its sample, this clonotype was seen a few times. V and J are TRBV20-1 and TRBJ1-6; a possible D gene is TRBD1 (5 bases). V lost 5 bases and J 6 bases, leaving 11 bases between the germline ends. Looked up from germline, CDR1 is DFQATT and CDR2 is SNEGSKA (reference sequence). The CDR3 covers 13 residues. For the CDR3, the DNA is TGCAGTGCTTGGACACGGGTTAATTCACCCCTCCACTTT. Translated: CSAWTRVNSPLHF.

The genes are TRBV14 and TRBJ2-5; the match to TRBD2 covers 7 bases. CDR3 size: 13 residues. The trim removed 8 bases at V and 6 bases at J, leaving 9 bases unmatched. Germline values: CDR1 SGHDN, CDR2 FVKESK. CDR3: CASQPSGVQTQYF. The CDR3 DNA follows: TGTGCCAGCCAACCCAGCGGGGTGCAGACCCAGTACTTC.

CDR3 in DNA: TGCAGCGTTGAGGGGGCCGGGACAGGGGCCACCGGGGAGCTGTTTTTT. This encodes CSVEGAGTGATGELFF. This rearrangement joins TRBV29-1 to TRBJ2-2, with 10 nucleotides matching TRBD1. Per the germline V gene, CDR1 is SQVTM and CDR2 is ANQGSEA. The CDR3 covers 16 residues. With V trimmed by 3 bases and J by 4 bases, 8 bases remained unmatched.

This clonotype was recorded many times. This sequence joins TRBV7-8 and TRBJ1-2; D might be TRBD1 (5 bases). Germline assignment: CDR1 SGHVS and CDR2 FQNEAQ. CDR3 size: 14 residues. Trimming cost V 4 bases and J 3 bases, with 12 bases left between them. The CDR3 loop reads CASSWVGGDYGYTF. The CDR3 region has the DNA TGTGCCAGCAGCTGGGTAGGAGGGGACTATGGCTACACCTTC.

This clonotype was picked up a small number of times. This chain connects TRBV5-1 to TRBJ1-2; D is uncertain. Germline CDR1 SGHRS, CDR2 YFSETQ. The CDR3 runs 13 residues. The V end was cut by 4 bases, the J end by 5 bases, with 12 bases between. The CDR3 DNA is TGCGCCAGCAGCCCCCGGACGGAATATGGCTACACCTTC. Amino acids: CASSPRTEYGYTF.

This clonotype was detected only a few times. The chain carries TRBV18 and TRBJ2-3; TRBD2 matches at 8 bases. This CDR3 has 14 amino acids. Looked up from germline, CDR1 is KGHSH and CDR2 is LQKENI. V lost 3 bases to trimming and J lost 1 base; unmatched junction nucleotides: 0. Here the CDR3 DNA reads TGTGCCAGCTCACCGACTAGCGGCACAGATACGCAGTATTTT. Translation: CASSPTSGTDTQYF.

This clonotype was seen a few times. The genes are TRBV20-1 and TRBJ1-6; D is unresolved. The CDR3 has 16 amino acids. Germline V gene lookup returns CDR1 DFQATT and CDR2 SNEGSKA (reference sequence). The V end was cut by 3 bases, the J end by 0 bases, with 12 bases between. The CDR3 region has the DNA TGCAGTGCTAGCGAAACGGAGAGCTCCTATAATTCACCCCTCCACTTT. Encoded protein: CSASETESSYNSPLHF.

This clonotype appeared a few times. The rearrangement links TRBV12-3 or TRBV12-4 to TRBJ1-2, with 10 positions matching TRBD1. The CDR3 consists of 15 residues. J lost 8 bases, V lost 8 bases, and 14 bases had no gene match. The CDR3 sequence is CASHPGQGISGGYTF. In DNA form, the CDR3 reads TGTGCCAGCCACCCGGGACAGGGGATTAGCGGCGGCTACACCTTC.

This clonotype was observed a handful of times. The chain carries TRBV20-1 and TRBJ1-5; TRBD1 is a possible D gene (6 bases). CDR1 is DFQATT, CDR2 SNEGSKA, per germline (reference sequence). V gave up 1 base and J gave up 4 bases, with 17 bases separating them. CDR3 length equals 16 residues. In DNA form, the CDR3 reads TGCAGTGCTAGAGTGCCGGGGGCGAAGGGGAATCAGCCCCAGCATTTT. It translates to CSARVPGAKGNQPQHF.

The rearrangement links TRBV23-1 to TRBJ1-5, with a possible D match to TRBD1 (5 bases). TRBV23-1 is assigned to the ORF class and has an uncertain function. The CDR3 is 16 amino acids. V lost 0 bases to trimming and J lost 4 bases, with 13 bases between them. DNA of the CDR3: TGCGCCAGCAGTCAATCAGACAGCCGGTGGAATCAGCCCCAGCATTTT. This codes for CASSQSDSRWNQPQHF.

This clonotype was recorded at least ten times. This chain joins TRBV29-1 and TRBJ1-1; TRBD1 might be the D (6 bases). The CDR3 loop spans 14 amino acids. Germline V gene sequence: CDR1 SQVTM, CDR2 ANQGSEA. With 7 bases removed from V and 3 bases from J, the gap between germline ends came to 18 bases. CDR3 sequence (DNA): TGCAGCGCCGCAGGCCGGACAGCTTACACTGAAGCTTTCTTT. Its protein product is CSAAGRTAYTEAFF.

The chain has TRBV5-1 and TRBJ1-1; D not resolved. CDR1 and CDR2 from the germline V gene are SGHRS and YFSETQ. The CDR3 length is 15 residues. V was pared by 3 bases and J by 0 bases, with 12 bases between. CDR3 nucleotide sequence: TGCGCCAGCAGCTATGGTCGACTAATGAACACTGAAGCTTTCTTT. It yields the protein CASSYGRLMNTEAFF.

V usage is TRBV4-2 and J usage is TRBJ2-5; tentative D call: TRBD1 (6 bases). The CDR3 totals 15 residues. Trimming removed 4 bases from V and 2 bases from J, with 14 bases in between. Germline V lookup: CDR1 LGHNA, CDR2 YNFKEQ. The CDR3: CASSLLQGRQETQYF. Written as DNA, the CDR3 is TGTGCCAGCAGCCTACTTCAGGGGAGACAAGAGACCCAGTACTTC.

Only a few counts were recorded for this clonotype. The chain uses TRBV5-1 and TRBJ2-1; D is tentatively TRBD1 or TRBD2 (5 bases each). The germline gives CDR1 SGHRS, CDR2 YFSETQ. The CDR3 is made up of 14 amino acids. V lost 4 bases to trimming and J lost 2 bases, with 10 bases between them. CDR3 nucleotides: TGCGCCAGCAGCACCAGGGACCCCTACAATGAGCAGTTCTTC. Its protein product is CASSTRDPYNEQFF.